The rows below give T cell receptor beta chains drawn from one sample of a study of beta chain features in type 1 diabetes. Some clones are missing from TCRdb's copy, which holds only in-frame ones; the method was immunoSEQ multiplex PCR. The data show around 690,000 clones, 9.5% to 15% seen once. The sample consisted of naive CD4+ T cells from blood. The receptor source for this set is a man aged 25 to 40 with type 1 diabetes. The CDR3 runs from the conserved cysteine through the conserved F or W. A D gene is named only where the DNA matches it firmly. Size is stated for part of the rows, as once, few or many counts, or as a class when the clone is expanded.

length: 15
size: NA
J: TRBJ2-3
V: TRBV7-9
D: NA
DNA: TGTGCCAGCAGCTTAGGAGGGGGTCCCACAGATACGCAGTATTTT
CDR3: CASSLGGGPTDTQYF

length: 15
size: few
J: TRBJ2-4
V: TRBV4-3
D: NA
DNA: TGCGCCAGCAGCGGTTCGATTGGGGGAGAGAGAATTCAGTACTTC
CDR3: CASSGSIGGERIQYF

length: 16
size: NA
J: TRBJ2-2
V: TRBV18
D: NA
DNA: TGTGCCAGCTCACCACCCGGGACACCGAACACCGGGGAGCTGTTTTTT
CDR3: CASSPPGTPNTGELFF

length: 15
size: NA
J: TRBJ2-7
V: TRBV19
D: TRBD1
DNA: TGTGCCAGTAGTCTTGGACAGGGGAGCTCCTACGAGCAGTACTTC
CDR3: CASSLGQGSSYEQYF

length: 15
size: NA
J: TRBJ1-1
V: TRBV6-6
D: TRBD1
DNA: TGTGCCAGTCCGCCCTTAGGACAGGCGGAGGCTGAAGCTTTCTTT
CDR3: CASPPLGQAEAEAFF

length: 14
size: few
J: TRBJ2-2
V: TRBV19
D: NA
DNA: TGTGCCAGTGGTCGGAGCGGGAACACCGGGGAGCTGTTTTTT
CDR3: CASGRSGNTGELFF

length: 14
size: NA
J: TRBJ2-1
V: TRBV5-1
D: TRBD2
DNA: TGCGCCAGCAGCTTGGGAGCGGGGTACAATGAGCAGTTCTTC
CDR3: CASSLGAGYNEQFF

length: 15
size: few
J: TRBJ1-2
V: TRBV4-3
D: NA
DNA: TGCGCCAGCAGCCAAGATGACAGGAATAACTATGGCTACACCTTC
CDR3: CASSQDDRNNYGYTF

length: 15
size: NA
J: TRBJ1-1
V: TRBV11-2
D: NA
DNA: TGTGCCAGCAGCCGTGACAGCAACATGAACACTGAAGCTTTCTTT
CDR3: CASSRDSNMNTEAFF

length: 16
size: NA
J: TRBJ2-5
V: TRBV11-2
D: NA
DNA: TGTGCCAGCAGCCCCGGGTTGGCTAGCGTCGCGGAGACCCAGTACTTC
CDR3: CASSPGLASVAETQYF

length: 14
size: few
J: TRBJ2-3
V: TRBV5-1
D: NA
DNA: TGCGCCACTCAACCGGGGCCCACCACAGATACGCAGTATTTT
CDR3: CATQPGPTTDTQYF

length: 16
size: NA
J: TRBJ2-3
V: TRBV11-2
D: NA
DNA: TGTGCCAGCAGTCCGGGGCGGGCCGCTAGCACAGATACGCAGTATTTT
CDR3: CASSPGRAASTDTQYF

length: 15
size: few
J: TRBJ1-2
V: TRBV4-3
D: NA
DNA: TGCGCCAGCAGCCGGCAGCAGGGAATCGACTATGGCTACACCTTC
CDR3: CASSRQQGIDYGYTF

length: 12
size: few
J: TRBJ1-4
V: TRBV30
D: NA
DNA: TGTGCCGGGCATACCGGCAATGAAAAACTGTTTTTT
CDR3: CAGHTGNEKLFF

length: 11
size: NA
J: TRBJ1-2
V: TRBV29-1
D: NA
DNA: TGCAGCGTCGGGGGTAACTATGGCTACACCTTC
CDR3: CSVGGNYGYTF

length: 15
size: NA
J: TRBJ2-7
V: TRBV7-2
D: TRBD2
DNA: TGTGCCAGCAGCTTTGGTGGGGAGGGCTCCTACGAGCAGTACTTC
CDR3: CASSFGGEGSYEQYF

length: 12
size: NA
J: TRBJ1-2
V: TRBV14
D: NA
DNA: TGTGCCAGCAGCCTGGGTCCCTATGGCTACACCTTC
CDR3: CASSLGPYGYTF

length: 15
size: NA
J: TRBJ1-4
V: TRBV27
D: NA
DNA: TGTGCCAGCAGCGTCCAAGGACGGCCTAATGAAAAACTGTTTTTT
CDR3: CASSVQGRPNEKLFF

length: 11
size: NA
J: TRBJ1-3
V: TRBV7-2
D: NA
DNA: TGTGCCAGCAGCCCTAGAAACACCATATATTTT
CDR3: CASSPRNTIYF

length: 14
size: NA
J: TRBJ2-2
V: TRBV7-2
D: NA
DNA: TGTGCCAGCGGACTTCAGGGGAGCACCGGGGAGCTGTTTTTT
CDR3: CASGLQGSTGELFF

length: 18
size: few
J: TRBJ2-5
V: TRBV9
D: NA
DNA: TGTGCCAGCAGCGTAGGAACCCCCCCGAGGGACGGGCAAGAGACCCAGTACTTC
CDR3: CASSVGTPPRDGQETQYF

length: 14
size: NA
J: TRBJ1-3
V: TRBV5-1
D: NA
DNA: TGCGCCAGCAGCTTAGGGGATAGGGACAACACCATATATTTT
CDR3: CASSLGDRDNTIYF

length: 14
size: NA
J: TRBJ2-3
V: TRBV5-5
D: NA
DNA: TGTGCCAGCAGCTTGGATTTTTCCTTGGATACGCAGTATTTT
CDR3: CASSLDFSLDTQYF

length: 15
size: NA
J: TRBJ2-5
V: TRBV7-7
D: TRBD2
DNA: TGTGCCAGCAGCTCCACTAGCGGGGGGGATGAGACCCAGTACTTC
CDR3: CASSSTSGGDETQYF

length: 13
size: NA
J: TRBJ1-3
V: TRBV29-1
D: NA
DNA: TGCAGCGTTGACGGGGACTCCCCCAACACCATATATTTT
CDR3: CSVDGDSPNTIYF

length: 16
size: few
J: TRBJ1-4
V: TRBV14
D: NA
DNA: TGTGCCAGCAGCCAAGAGTGGAGCCAGGGCAAAGAAAAACTGTTTTTT
CDR3: CASSQEWSQGKEKLFF

length: 17
size: few
J: TRBJ2-2
V: TRBV9
D: TRBD2
DNA: TGTGCCAGCAGCGTACTAGCGGGGTTTTTGGACACCGGGGAGCTGTTTTTT
CDR3: CASSVLAGFLDTGELFF

length: 15
size: few
J: TRBJ2-1
V: TRBV29-1
D: TRBD1
DNA: TGCAGCGCCAAAGAAGGGACAGTATCCTACAATGAGCAGTTCTTC
CDR3: CSAKEGTVSYNEQFF

length: 14
size: NA
J: TRBJ2-7
V: TRBV6-6
D: TRBD1
DNA: TGTGCCAGCAGGTCGGGACAGAGCTCCTACGAGCAGTACTTC
CDR3: CASRSGQSSYEQYF

length: 16
size: NA
J: TRBJ2-6
V: TRBV10-2
D: NA
DNA: TGCGCCAGCTCCGAAGCTTTGGTATCTGGGGCCAACGTCCTGACTTTC
CDR3: CASSEALVSGANVLTF

length: 13
size: few
J: TRBJ2-3
V: TRBV18
D: NA
DNA: TGTGCCAGCTCACCACCGGGTCCAGATACGCAGTATTTT
CDR3: CASSPPGPDTQYF

length: 15
size: NA
J: TRBJ1-2
V: TRBV4-2
D: TRBD1
DNA: TGTGCCAGCAGCCATACCGGGACAGGGAACTATGGCTACACCTTC
CDR3: CASSHTGTGNYGYTF

length: 13
size: NA
J: TRBJ2-1
V: TRBV10-2
D: NA
DNA: TGCGCCAGCAGTGATGAAGCTTACAATGAGCAGTTCTTC
CDR3: CASSDEAYNEQFF

length: 15
size: NA
J: TRBJ2-5
V: TRBV10-3
D: TRBD2
DNA: TGTGCCATCAGTGATATAGCGGGGGGGCATGAGACCCAGTACTTC
CDR3: CAISDIAGGHETQYF

length: 14
size: few
J: TRBJ2-7
V: TRBV5-1
D: TRBD1
DNA: TGCGCCAGCAGCCTAGGGACAGCGGTCTACGAGCAGTACTTC
CDR3: CASSLGTAVYEQYF

length: 15
size: NA
J: TRBJ1-2
V: TRBV5-1
D: NA
DNA: TGCGCCAGCAGCTTGGATACGGAGGTCGGCTATGGCTACACCTTC
CDR3: CASSLDTEVGYGYTF

length: 15
size: NA
J: TRBJ1-2
V: TRBV29-1
D: NA
DNA: TGCAGCGTTGACAATGTTCAGGGTAGGGACTATGGCTACACCTTC
CDR3: CSVDNVQGRDYGYTF

length: 14
size: few
J: TRBJ1-1
V: TRBV13
D: NA
DNA: TGTGCCAGCAGCTTAGTGGACAAGAACACTGAAGCTTTCTTT
CDR3: CASSLVDKNTEAFF

length: 14
size: NA
J: TRBJ2-2
V: TRBV2
D: TRBD1
DNA: TGTGCCAGCAAGAGGGGACAGGGGGCCGGGGAGCTGTTTTTT
CDR3: CASKRGQGAGELFF

length: 13
size: few
J: TRBJ2-3
V: TRBV10-1
D: NA
DNA: TGCGCCAGCAGTGAGAGCGGCATAAATACGCAGTATTTT
CDR3: CASSESGINTQYF

length: 16
size: few
J: TRBJ2-2
V: TRBV5-1
D: NA
DNA: TGCGCCAGCAGCTTGGACGGGACATCGAACACCGGGGAGCTGTTTTTT
CDR3: CASSLDGTSNTGELFF

length: 13
size: few
J: TRBJ2-1
V: TRBV7-7
D: NA
DNA: TGTGCTAGCAGCGTGGACGGCTACAATGAGCAGTTCTTC
CDR3: CASSVDGYNEQFF

length: 13
size: NA
J: TRBJ1-5
V: TRBV14
D: TRBD1
DNA: TGTGCCAGCAGCCAGACAGGGCTGCAGCCCCAGCATTTT
CDR3: CASSQTGLQPQHF

length: 18
size: few
J: TRBJ2-1
V: TRBV18
D: TRBD1
DNA: TGTGCCAGCTCACCCCAACGAGTGGGACAGGGCTCCTACAATGAGCAGTTCTTC
CDR3: CASSPQRVGQGSYNEQFF

length: 17
size: NA
J: TRBJ2-3
V: TRBV9
D: TRBD1
DNA: TGTGCCAGCAGCTCCCCCAGGACAGGAGCTGGTACAGATACGCAGTATTTT
CDR3: CASSSPRTGAGTDTQYF

length: 12
size: once
J: TRBJ2-7
V: TRBV7-9
D: NA
DNA: TGTGCCAGCAGCGCAAACGGCTACGAGCAGTACTTC
CDR3: CASSANGYEQYF

length: 15
size: NA
J: TRBJ1-1
V: TRBV19
D: NA
DNA: TGTGCCAGTAGTCTACCACAAAACACTGAACACTGGGCTTTCTTT
CDR3: CASSLPQNTEHWAFF

length: 14
size: NA
J: TRBJ1-2
V: TRBV4-1
D: NA
DNA: TGCGCCAGCAGCCACGGGACGGCCAACTATGGCTACACCTTC
CDR3: CASSHGTANYGYTF

length: 12
size: few
J: TRBJ1-2
V: TRBV7-8
D: NA
DNA: TGTGCCAGCAGCCAGGGGCGAGATGGCTACACCTTC
CDR3: CASSQGRDGYTF

length: 16
size: few
J: TRBJ1-2
V: TRBV28
D: NA
DNA: TGTGCCAGCGGAACCGGGGCGGATTCCTCTAACTATGGCTACACCTTC
CDR3: CASGTGADSSNYGYTF